What follows describes a single T cell receptor (beta chain). These data come from a study of blood T cell repertoires in COVID-19. The overall study: Material from acute and convalescent COVID-19 was sourced from the United States, Italy and Spain.

Original methodology: Amplification with reference gene primers provided the estimates of nucleated cell counts. TCRdb's copy holds only in-frame clones and misses some; the assay was immunoSEQ multiplex PCR. V, J and clone size were drawn from that table, and D and trimming were deduced from the DNA. In the table there are approximately 99,000 clones, approximately 89% of which are singletons. The sequenced sample consisted of peripheral blood. The sequence was obtained from a human donor in a cohort sampled during active COVID-19.

CDR3 protein: CASSEFRGNPNSPLHF. CDR3 in DNA: TGTGCCAGCAGTGAATTCAGGGGCAACCCGAATTCACCCCTCCACTTT. The V gene is TRBV6-1, the J gene TRBJ1-6, with D possibly matching TRBD1 (6 bases). CDR1 is MNHNS and CDR2 is SASEGT in the germline V gene. The CDR3 totals 16 residues. The V end was cut by 2 bases, the J end by 7 bases, with 15 bases between.